This T cell receptor (beta chain) was sequenced for a study of blood T cell repertoires in COVID-19. The CDR3 runs 17 residues. Germline V gene lookup returns CDR1 SGHNT and CDR2 YENEEA. The V segment lost 5 bases and the J segment 2 bases; nucleotides outside the gene matches: 12. Here immunoSEQ multiplex PCR was the method, and the copy in TCRdb shows in-frame clones only, minus some. The repertoire consists of some 350,000 clones, with roughly 89% occurring once and the leading ten covering about 3.5%. The specimen sequenced was peripheral blood. V usage is TRBV11-3 and J usage is TRBJ1-3; TRBD1 aligns across 7 bases. This receptor was obtained from a woman younger than 35 who had recovered from COVID-19. This CDR3 is CASSGPGTVFAGNTIYF. The CDR3 DNA follows: TGTGCCAGCAGCGGCCCCGGGACAGTGTTCGCTGGAAACACCATATATTTT.